This T cell receptor (beta chain) was recorded in a study of cytomegalovirus exposure and HLA in healthy donors. The CDR3 is 14 amino acids. Study results and caveats: According to a later analysis, most TCR beta chains associated with CMV appeared HLA-restricted.

The PCR had 60 Vbeta and 13 Jbeta primers. The data were produced by immunoSEQ multiplex PCR, yet TCRdb's version contains in-frame clones alone and is incomplete. The data show about 180,000 clones, with roughly 77% seen just once and 1.5% to 2% held by the top ten. Remarks on this clone: Antigen unknown.

Healthy individuals who donated bone marrow served as the donors. This chain joins TRBV12-2 and TRBJ2-5; the table assigns TRBD2, which was not confirmed against the DNA. TRBV12-2 is recorded as a pseudogene. Input material: PBMCs. The origin of this receptor is a young woman in good health and CMV-seronegative. The chain's CDR3 is CASRLGVAGETQYF. In DNA form, the CDR3 reads TGTGCAAGTCGCTTAGGGGTAGCGGGTGAGACCCAGTACTTC.